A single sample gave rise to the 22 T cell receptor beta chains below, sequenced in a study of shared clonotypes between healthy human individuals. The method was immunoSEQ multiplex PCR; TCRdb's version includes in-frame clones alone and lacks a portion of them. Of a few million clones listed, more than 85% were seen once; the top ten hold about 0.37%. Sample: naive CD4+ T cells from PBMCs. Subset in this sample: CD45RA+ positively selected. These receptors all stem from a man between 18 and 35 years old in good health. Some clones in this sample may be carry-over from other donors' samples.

The CDR3, as DNA: TGCGCCAGCAGCTGGGGGACAGGGGTCCTTTATGAAAAACTGTTTTTT. Its protein is CASSWGTGVLYEKLFF. V usage is TRBV5-1 and J usage is TRBJ1-4, with 10 bases aligning to TRBD1. This CDR3 has 16 residues. Per the germline V gene, CDR1 is SGHRS and CDR2 is YFSETQ. Trimming cost V 3 bases and J 6 bases; bases outside gene matches: 8.

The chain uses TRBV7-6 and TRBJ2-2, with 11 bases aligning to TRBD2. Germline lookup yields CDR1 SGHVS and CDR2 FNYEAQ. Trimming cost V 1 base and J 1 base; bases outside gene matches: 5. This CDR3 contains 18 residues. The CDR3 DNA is TGTGCCAGCAGCTTAGAACCCGGGACTAGCGGGAACACCGGGGAGCTGTTTTTT. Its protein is CASSLEPGTSGNTGELFF. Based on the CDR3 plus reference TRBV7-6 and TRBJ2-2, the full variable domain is GAGVSQSPRYKVTKRGQDVALRCDPISGHVSLYWYRQALGQGPEFLTYFNYEAQQDKSGLPNDRFSAERPEGSISTLTIQRTEQRDSAMYRCASSLEPGTSGNTGELFFGEGSRLTVL.

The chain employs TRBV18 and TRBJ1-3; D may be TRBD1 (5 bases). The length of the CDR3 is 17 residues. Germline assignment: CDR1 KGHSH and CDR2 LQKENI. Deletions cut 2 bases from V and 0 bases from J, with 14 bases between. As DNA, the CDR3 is TGTGCCAGCTCACCAGGGAGGGGCGAGAGCTCTGGAAACACCATATATTTT. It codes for CASSPGRGESSGNTIYF.

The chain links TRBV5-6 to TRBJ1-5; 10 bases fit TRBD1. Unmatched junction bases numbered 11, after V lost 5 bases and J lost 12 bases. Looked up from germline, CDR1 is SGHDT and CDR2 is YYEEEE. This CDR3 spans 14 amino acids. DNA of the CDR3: TGTGCCAGCAGATGGACAGGGGGTCCTCATCGCCAGCATTTT. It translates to CASRWTGGPHRQHF.

CDR3 amino acids: CASSRRQGSNEKLFF. The CDR3 DNA follows: TGTGCCAGTAGTCGGCGACAGGGGTCTAATGAAAAACTGTTTTTT. The genes are TRBV19 and TRBJ1-4; 8 nucleotides agree with TRBD1. CDR3 length equals 15 residues. J lost 3 bases, V lost 5 bases, and 5 bases had no gene match. Germline V lookup: CDR1 LNHDA, CDR2 SQIVND (reference sequence). Full variable domain (outside the CDR3, taken from reference TRBV19 and TRBJ1-4): DGGITQSPKYLFRKEGQNVTLSCEQNLNHDAMYWYRQDPGQGLRLIYYSQIVNDFQKGDIAEGYSVSREKKESFPLTVTSAQKNPTAFYLCASSRRQGSNEKLFFGSGTQLSVL.

The CDR3 protein is CASSETSGRLGEQYF. CDR3 DNA sequence: TGTGCCAGCAGTGAAACTAGCGGGAGGCTCGGCGAGCAGTACTTC. The chain is built from TRBV2 and TRBJ2-7; the match to TRBD2 covers 12 bases. V was pared by 2 bases and J by 6 bases, with 5 bases of the junction left unmatched. Germline CDR1 and CDR2: SNHLY and FYNNEI. The CDR3 extends over 15 amino acids. Filled out from reference TRBV2 and TRBJ2-7, the complete variable domain reads EPEVTQTPSHQVTQMGQEVILRCVPISNHLYFYWYRQILGQKVEFLVSFYNNEISEKSEIFDDQFSVERPDGSNFTLKIRSTKLEDSAMYFCASSETSGRLGEQYFGPGTRLTVT.

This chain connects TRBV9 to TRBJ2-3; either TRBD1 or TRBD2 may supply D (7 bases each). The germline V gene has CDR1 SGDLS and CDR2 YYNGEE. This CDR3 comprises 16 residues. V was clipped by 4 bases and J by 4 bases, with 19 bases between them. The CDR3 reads CASSSTGSGAADTQYF. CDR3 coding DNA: TGTGCCAGCAGCTCGACAGGGAGCGGGGCGGCAGATACGCAGTATTTT.

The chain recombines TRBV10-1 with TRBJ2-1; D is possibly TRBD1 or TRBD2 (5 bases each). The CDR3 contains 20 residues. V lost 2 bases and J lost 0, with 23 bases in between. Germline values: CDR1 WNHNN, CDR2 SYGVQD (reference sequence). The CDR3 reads CASSETQGRRASSSYNEQFF. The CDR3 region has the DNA TGCGCCAGCAGTGAGACTCAGGGTAGGAGAGCTAGCAGCTCCTACAATGAGCAGTTCTTC.

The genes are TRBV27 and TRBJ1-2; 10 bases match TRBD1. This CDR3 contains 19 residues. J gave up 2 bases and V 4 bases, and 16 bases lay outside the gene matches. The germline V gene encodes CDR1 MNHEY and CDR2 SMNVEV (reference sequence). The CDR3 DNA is TGTGCCAGCAGTTCCGACGTAATGACAGGGGGCATTTGGAACTATGGCTACACCTTC. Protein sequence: CASSSDVMTGGIWNYGYTF.

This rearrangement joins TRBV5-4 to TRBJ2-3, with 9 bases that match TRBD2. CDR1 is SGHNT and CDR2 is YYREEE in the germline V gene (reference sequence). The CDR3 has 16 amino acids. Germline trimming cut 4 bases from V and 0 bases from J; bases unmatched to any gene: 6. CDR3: CASSPIAGVSTDTQYF. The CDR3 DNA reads TGTGCCAGCAGCCCAATAGCGGGAGTCAGCACAGATACGCAGTATTTT.

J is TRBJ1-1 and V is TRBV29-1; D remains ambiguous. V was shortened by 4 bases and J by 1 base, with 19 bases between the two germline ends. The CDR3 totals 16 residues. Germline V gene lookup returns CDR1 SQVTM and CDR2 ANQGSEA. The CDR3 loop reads CSVGHGGLGENTEAFF. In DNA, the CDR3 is TGCAGCGTTGGTCACGGCGGACTAGGAGAGAACACTGAAGCTTTCTTT.

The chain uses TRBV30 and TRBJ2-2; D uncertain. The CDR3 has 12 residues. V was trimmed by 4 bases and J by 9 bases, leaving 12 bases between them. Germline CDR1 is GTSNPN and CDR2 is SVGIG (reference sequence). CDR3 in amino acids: CAWNVLGRELFF. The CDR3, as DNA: TGTGCCTGGAACGTCTTGGGCCGGGAGCTGTTTTTT. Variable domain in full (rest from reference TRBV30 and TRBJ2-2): SQTIHQWPATLVQPVGSPLSLECTVEGTSNPNLYWYRQAAGRGLQLLFYSVGIGQISSEVPQNLSASRPQDRQFILSSKKLLLSDSGFYLCAWNVLGRELFFGEGSRLTVL.

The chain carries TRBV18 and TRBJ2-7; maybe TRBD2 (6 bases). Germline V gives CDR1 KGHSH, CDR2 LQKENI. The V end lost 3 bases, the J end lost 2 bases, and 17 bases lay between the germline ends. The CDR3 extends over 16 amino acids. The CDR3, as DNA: TGTGCCAGCTCACCCCCCAGTTCGGCGGGGCCCTACGAGCAGTACTTC. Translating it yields CASSPPSSAGPYEQYF.

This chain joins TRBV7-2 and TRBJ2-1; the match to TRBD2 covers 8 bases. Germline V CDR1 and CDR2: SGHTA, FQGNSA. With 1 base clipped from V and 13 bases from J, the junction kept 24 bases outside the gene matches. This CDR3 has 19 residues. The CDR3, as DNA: TGTGCCAGCAGCTTAGAATCCCCCCAAACGGGAGGGCCAATACAGGGTCAGTTCTTC. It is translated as CASSLESPQTGGPIQGQFF.

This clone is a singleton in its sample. In nucleotides, the CDR3 is TGTGCCAGCAGTCGGGACGGGGTAAACACCGGGGAGCTGTTTTTT. This encodes CASSRDGVNTGELFF. The genes are TRBV5-4 and TRBJ2-2; D possibly matches TRBD1 or TRBD2 (5 bases each). The V gene lost 5 bases and the J gene lost 2 bases, with 13 bases spanning the gap. This CDR3 spans 15 amino acids. Germline V gene data show CDR1 as SGHNT and CDR2 as YYREEE (reference sequence).

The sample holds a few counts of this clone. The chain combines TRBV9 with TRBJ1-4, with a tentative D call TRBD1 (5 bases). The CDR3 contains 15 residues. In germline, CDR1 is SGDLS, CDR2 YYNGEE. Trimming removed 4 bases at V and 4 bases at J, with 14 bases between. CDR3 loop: CASSRARGNNEKLFF. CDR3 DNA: TGTGCCAGCAGCAGGGCCCGGGGGAATAATGAAAAACTGTTTTTT. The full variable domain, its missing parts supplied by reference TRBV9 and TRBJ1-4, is DSGVTQTPKHLITATGQRVTLRCSPRSGDLSVYWYQQSLDQGLQFLIQYYNGEERAKGNILERFSAQQFPDLHSELNLSSLELGDSALYFCASSRARGNNEKLFFGSGTQLSVL.

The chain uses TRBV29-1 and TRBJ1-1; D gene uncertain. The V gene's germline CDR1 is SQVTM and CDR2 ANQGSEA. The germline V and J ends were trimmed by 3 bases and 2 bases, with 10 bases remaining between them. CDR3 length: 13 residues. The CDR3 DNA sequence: TGCAGCGTTGATAGGGTCTTCAACACTGAAGCTTTCTTT. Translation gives CSVDRVFNTEAFF.

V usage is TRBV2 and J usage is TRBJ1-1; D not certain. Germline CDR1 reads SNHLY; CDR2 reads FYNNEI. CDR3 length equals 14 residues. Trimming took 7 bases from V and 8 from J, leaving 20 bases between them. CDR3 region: CASNPILAEVEAFF. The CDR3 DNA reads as TGTGCCAGCAATCCGATCTTGGCCGAAGTAGAAGCTTTCTTT.

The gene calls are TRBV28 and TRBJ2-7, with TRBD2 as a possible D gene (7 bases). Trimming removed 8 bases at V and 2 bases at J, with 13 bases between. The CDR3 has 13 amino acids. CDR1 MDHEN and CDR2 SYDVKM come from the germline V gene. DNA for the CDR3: TGTGCCAGCCTTGGGGGGGCCACCTACGAGCAGTACTTC. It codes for CASLGGATYEQYF. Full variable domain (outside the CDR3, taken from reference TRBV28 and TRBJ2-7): DVKVTQSSRYLVKRTGEKVFLECVQDMDHENMFWYRQDPGLGLRLIYFSYDVKMKEKGDIPEGYSVSREKKERFSLILESASTNQTSMYLCASLGGATYEQYFGPGTRLTVT.

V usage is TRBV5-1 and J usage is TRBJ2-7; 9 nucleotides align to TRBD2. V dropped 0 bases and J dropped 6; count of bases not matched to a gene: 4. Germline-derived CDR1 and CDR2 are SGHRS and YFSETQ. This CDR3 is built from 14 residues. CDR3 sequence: CASSLGRAGGEQYF. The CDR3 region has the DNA TGCGCCAGCAGCTTGGGACGAGCGGGAGGCGAGCAGTACTTC.

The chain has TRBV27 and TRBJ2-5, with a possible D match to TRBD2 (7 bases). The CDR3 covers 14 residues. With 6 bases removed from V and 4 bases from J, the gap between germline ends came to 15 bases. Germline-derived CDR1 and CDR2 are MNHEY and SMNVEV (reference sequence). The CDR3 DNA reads TGTGCCAGCAGGGAGGGGGGGATTCGAGAGACCCAGTACTTC. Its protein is CASREGGIRETQYF.

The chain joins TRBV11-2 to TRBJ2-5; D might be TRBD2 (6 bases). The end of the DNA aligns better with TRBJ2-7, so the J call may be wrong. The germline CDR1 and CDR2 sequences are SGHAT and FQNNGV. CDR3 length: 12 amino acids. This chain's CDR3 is CASSAGGNEQYF. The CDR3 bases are TGTGCCAGCAGCGCCGGAGGGAACGAGCAGTACTTC.